The present T cell receptor beta chain was sequenced within a study of blood T cell repertoires in COVID-19. TCRdb's table, derived via immunoSEQ multiplex PCR, lists solely in-frame clones and lacks some. The sample holds approximately 310,000 clones, around 87% seen once. The V and J ends lost 6 bases and 8 bases respectively, with 13 bases between them. The V gene's germline CDR1 is MNHEY and CDR2 SVGAGI. CDR3 length: 12 amino acids. Sequenced: peripheral blood. This clonotype originated in a woman aged 45-59 years who had recovered from COVID-19. This rearrangement joins TRBV6-5 to TRBJ1-2, with a tentative D call TRBD1 (5 bases). The CDR3 is CASSDSPDGYTF. CDR3 nucleotide sequence: TGTGCCAGCAGCGACAGTCCCGACGGCTACACCTTC.